Reported below is one T cell receptor beta chain. Source study methods: Amplification of reference gene primers was used by the study to estimate nucleated cell counts. Sequencing used immunoSEQ multiplex PCR; TCRdb keeps in-frame clones, though not all of them. V and J calls and clone size are as listed in that table; D and trimming were resolved from the DNA. The sample carries about 130,000 clones, roughly 80% recorded once. This specimen belongs to a study of blood T cell repertoires in COVID-19. Overall study context: Spain, Italy and the United States supplied samples that represented acute and convalescent COVID-19.

Sequenced: peripheral blood. The TCR originated in a woman between 50 and 59 years old with acute or convalescent COVID-19.

The chain's CDR3 is CASSPDRGQPQHF. The CDR3 coding sequence is TGCGCCAGCAGTCCGGACAGGGGTCAGCCCCAGCATTTT. This sequence joins TRBV10-1 and TRBJ1-5; 9 bases match TRBD1. CDR1 and CDR2 from the germline V gene are WNHNN and SYGVQD (reference sequence). V trimming: 5 bases; J trimming: 6 bases; junction bases outside the gene matches: 2. CDR3 size: 13 residues.